The sequence of this T cell receptor beta chain was determined in a study of cytomegalovirus exposure and HLA in healthy donors. Study overall: About 200 million T cells yielded approximately 110 million unique TCR beta sequences in earlier analysis.

Turning to this clone: What it binds is not known.

Findings and caveats of the study: By HLA locus, TCR association rates varied in a later analysis, with DRB1 showing the most and HLA-C the fewest. TCR beta chain V- and J-gene trimming was linked, in a later analysis, to a missense variant in DCLRE1C. The sole available immune exposure information was CMV serostatus.

Between the trimmed V and J ends, which lost 5 bases and 8 bases, there was a span of 9 bases. The V gene's germline CDR1 is DFQATT and CDR2 SNEGSKA (reference sequence). The CDR3 loop spans 10 amino acids. Vbeta (60) and Jbeta (13) primers were used in the PCR. Sequencing was performed with immunoSEQ multiplex PCR; in TCRdb, only in-frame clones are kept and a portion is missing. The data hold about 160,000 clones, with more than 75% observed a single time. The sequence came from a girl aged 10-17 years in good health and CMV-seropositive. The sample comprised PBMCs. J is TRBJ1-2 and V is TRBV20-1; no definite D call. Here the CDR3 reads CSAPREGYTF. The DNA of the CDR3 is TGCAGTGCTCCCCGAGAGGGCTACACCTTC.